This T cell receptor beta chain is from a study of control samples from healthy donors and cancer patients. The CDR3 extends over 19 amino acids. V trimming: 4 bases; J trimming: 0 bases; junction bases outside the gene matches: 6. Germline loops: CDR1 MDHEN, CDR2 SYDVKM. Only in-frame clones appear in the TCRdb table, and some are missing; sequencing was by immunoSEQ multiplex PCR. The table has some 150,000 clones, roughly 89% seen once. The clonotype comes from a woman in her twenties or thirties in good health. The chain has TRBV28 and TRBJ2-1; TRBD2 matches 16 bases. Input material: blood. For the CDR3, the DNA is TGTGCCAGCAGTTGGGGACTAGCGGGAGGGCCCTACTCCTACAATGAGCAGTTCTTC. Its protein product is CASSWGLAGGPYSYNEQFF. The whole variable domain, remainder taken from reference TRBV28 and TRBJ2-1, is DVKVTQSSRYLVKRTGEKVFLECVQDMDHENMFWYRQDPGLGLRLIYFSYDVKMKEKGDIPEGYSVSREKKERFSLILESASTNQTSMYLCASSWGLAGGPYSYNEQFFGPGTRLTVL.